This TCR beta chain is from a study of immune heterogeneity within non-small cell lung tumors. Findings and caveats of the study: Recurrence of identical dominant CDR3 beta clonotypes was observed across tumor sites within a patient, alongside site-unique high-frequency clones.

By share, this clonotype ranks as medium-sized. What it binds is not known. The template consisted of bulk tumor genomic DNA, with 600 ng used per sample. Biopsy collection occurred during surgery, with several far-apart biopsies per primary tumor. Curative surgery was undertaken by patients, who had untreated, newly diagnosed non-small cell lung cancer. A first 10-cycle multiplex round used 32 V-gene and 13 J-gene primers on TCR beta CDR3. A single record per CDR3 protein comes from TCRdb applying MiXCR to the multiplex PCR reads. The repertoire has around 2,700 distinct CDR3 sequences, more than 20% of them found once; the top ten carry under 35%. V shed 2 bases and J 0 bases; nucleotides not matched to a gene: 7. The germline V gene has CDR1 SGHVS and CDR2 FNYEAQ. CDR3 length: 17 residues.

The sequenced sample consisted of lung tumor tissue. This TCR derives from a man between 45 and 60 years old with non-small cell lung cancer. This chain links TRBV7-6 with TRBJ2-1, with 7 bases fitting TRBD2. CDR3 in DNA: TGTGCCAGCAGCTTACCAGCGGGCGGGAGCTCCTACAATGAGCAGTTCTTC. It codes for CASSLPAGGSSYNEQFF.